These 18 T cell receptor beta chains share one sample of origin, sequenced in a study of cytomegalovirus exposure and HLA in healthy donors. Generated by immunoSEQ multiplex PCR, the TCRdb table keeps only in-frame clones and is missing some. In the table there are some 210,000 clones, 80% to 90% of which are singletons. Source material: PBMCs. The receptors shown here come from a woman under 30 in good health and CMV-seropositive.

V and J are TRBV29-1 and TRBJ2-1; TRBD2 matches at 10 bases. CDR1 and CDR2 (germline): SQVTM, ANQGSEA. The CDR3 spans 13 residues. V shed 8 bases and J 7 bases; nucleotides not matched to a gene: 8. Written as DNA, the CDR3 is TGCAGCAAGCGGGAGGGCTATTTAAATGAGCAGTTCTTC. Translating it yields CSKREGYLNEQFF.

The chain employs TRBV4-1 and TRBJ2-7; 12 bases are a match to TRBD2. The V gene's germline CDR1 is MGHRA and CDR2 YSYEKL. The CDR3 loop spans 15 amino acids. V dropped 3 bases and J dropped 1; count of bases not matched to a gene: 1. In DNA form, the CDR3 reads TGCGCCAGCAGCCACGGACTAGCGGGATCCTACGAGCAGTACTTC. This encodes CASSHGLAGSYEQYF.

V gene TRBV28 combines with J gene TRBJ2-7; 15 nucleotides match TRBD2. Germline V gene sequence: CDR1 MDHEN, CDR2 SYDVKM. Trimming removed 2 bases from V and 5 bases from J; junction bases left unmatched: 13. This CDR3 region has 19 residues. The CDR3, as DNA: TGTGCCAGCAGTTTAGCGGGACTAGCGGGAGGTCGGGATTGGAACGAGCAGTACTTC. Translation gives CASSLAGLAGGRDWNEQYF.

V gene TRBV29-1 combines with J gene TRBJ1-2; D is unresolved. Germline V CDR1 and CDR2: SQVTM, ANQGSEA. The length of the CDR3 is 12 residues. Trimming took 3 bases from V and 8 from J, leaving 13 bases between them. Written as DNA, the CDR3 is TGCAGCGTTGATTCTGGCAGCAGGGGCTACACCTTC. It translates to CSVDSGSRGYTF.

The CDR3 sequence is CASSSFSGASATFYEQYF. CDR3 nucleotide sequence: TGTGCCAGCAGCTCCTTTAGTGGTGCTAGCGCGACTTTCTACGAGCAGTACTTC. The chain has TRBV7-9 and TRBJ2-7; perhaps TRBD2 as D (6 bases). The CDR3 runs to 18 residues. V was shortened by 4 bases and J by 3 bases, with 25 bases between the two germline ends. In germline, CDR1 is SEHNR, CDR2 FQNEAQ (reference sequence).

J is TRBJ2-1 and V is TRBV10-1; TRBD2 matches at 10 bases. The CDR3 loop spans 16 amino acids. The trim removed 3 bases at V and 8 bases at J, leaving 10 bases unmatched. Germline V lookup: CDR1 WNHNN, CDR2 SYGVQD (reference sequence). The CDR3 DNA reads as TGCGCCAGCAGTGACCTCCCGAGGCTAGCGGGAGATGAGCAGTTCTTC. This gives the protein CASSDLPRLAGDEQFF.

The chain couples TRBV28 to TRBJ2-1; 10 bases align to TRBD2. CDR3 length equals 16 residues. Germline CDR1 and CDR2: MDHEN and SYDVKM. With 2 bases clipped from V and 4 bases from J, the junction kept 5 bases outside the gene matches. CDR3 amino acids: CASSLVGLARYNEQFF. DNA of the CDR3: TGTGCCAGCAGTTTAGTGGGACTAGCGAGGTACAATGAGCAGTTCTTC. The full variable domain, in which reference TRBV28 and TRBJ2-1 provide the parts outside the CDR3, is DVKVTQSSRYLVKRTGEKVFLECVQDMDHENMFWYRQDPGLGLRLIYFSYDVKMKEKGDIPEGYSVSREKKERFSLILESASTNQTSMYLCASSLVGLARYNEQFFGPGTRLTVL.

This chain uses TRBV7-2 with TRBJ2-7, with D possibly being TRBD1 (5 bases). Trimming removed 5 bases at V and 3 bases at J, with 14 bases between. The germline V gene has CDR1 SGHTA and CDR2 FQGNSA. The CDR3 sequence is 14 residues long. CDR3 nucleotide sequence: TGTGCCAGCAGCGCCAGACAGAGTCTCTACGAGCAGTACTTC. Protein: CASSARQSLYEQYF.

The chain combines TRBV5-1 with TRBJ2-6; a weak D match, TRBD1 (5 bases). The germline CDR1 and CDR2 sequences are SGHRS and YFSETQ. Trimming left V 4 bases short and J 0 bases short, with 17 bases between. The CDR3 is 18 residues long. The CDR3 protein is CASSPSRVDSSGANVLTF. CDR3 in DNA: TGCGCCAGCAGCCCGTCCCGGGTCGACAGCTCTGGGGCCAACGTCCTGACTTTC.

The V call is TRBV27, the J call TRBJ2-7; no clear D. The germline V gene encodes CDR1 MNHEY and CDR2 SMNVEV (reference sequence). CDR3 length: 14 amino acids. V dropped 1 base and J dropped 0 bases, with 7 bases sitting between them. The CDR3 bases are TGTGCCAGCAGTTTATTTCAGGACTCCTACGAGCAGTACTTC. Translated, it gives CASSLFQDSYEQYF.

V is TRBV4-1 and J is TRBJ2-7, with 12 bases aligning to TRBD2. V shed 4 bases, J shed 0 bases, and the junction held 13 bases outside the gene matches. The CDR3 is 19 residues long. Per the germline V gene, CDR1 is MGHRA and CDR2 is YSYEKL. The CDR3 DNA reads TGCGCCAGCAGCCTCAGACTAGCGGGAGTTCAATGGTTCTCCTACGAGCAGTACTTC. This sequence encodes CASSLRLAGVQWFSYEQYF.

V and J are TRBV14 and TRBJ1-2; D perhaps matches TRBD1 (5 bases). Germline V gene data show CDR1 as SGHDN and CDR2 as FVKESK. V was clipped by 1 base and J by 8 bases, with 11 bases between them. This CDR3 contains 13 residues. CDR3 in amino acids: CASSQAGMGGYTF. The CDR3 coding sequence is TGTGCCAGCAGCCAAGCAGGGATGGGAGGCTACACCTTC.

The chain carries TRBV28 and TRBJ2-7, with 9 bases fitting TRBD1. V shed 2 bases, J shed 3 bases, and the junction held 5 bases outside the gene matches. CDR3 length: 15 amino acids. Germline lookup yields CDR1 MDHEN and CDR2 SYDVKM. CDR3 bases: TGTGCCAGCAGTTTACCGGGACAGGGAATCTACGAGCAGTACTTC. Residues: CASSLPGQGIYEQYF.

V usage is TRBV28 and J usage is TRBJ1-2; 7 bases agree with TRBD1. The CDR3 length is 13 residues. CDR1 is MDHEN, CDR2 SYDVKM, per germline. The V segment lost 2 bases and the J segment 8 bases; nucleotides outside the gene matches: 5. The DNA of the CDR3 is TGTGCCAGCAGTTTAGGGCAGGGGGTCGGCTACACCTTC. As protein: CASSLGQGVGYTF.

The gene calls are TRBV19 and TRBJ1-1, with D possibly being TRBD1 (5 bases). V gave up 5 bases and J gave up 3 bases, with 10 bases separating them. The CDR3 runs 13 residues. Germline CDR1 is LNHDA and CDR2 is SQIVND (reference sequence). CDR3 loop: CASSYGRDTEAFF. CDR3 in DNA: TGTGCCAGTAGTTATGGCAGGGACACTGAAGCTTTCTTT. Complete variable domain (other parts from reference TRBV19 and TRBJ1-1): DGGITQSPKYLFRKEGQNVTLSCEQNLNHDAMYWYRQDPGQGLRLIYYSQIVNDFQKGDIAEGYSVSREKKESFPLTVTSAQKNPTAFYLCASSYGRDTEAFFGQGTRLTVV.

The CDR3 bases are TGCGCCAGCAGCTTGGTTACTAGCGGGGGCAATGAGCAGTTCTTC. This encodes CASSLVTSGGNEQFF. The chain couples TRBV5-1 to TRBJ2-1, with TRBD2 identical over 11 bases. This CDR3 is built from 15 residues. CDR1 and CDR2 from the germline V gene are SGHRS and YFSETQ. V lost 0 bases to trimming and J lost 6 bases; unmatched junction nucleotides: 2.

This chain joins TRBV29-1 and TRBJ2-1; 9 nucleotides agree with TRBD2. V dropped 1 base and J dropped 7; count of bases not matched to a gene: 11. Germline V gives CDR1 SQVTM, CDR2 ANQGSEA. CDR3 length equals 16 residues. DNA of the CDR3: TGCAGCGTTGAAGTTTATAGGACTAGCGACCCAAATGAGCAGTTCTTC. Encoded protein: CSVEVYRTSDPNEQFF.

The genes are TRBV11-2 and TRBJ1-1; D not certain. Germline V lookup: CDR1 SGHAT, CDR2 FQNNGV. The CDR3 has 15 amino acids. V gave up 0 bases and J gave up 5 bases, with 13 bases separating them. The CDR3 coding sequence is TGTGCCAGCAGCTTAGACGGGGTGGAAGGGACTGAAGCTTTCTTT. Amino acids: CASSLDGVEGTEAFF.